Detailed here is one T cell receptor (beta chain). Antigen: not known. The assay was immunoSEQ multiplex PCR, and TCRdb's table has in-frame clones only and misses some. The profile covers 600,000 or so clones, with 98% appearing a single time and 0.25% to 0.35% taken by the ten largest. The germline gives CDR1 LGHNA, CDR2 YSLEER. The V segment lost 0 bases and the J segment 6 bases; nucleotides outside the gene matches: 8. This CDR3 spans 16 amino acids. This record comes from a study of shared clonotypes between healthy human individuals. Study-level information: Per donor, CD8 memory used one plate, CD8 naive used two, CD4 memory used three and CD4 naive used three. Findings of the study overall: The naive CD4 repertoires of several donors were compared, and about 5% of clonotypes were shared. Large depth notwithstanding, sorted-subset sequencing proved incomplete by rarefaction.

CD8 cells regarded as naive lacked CD45RO, were positively chosen for CCR7, and omitted terminally differentiated effector memory CD45RA+ cells. Donors comprised healthy HIV-negative adults lacking recent acute infections or vaccinations. The chain uses TRBV4-3 and TRBJ1-1; TRBD1 matches at 9 bases. Sequences were obtained from naive CD8+ T cells sorted from blood. This receptor was obtained from a man younger than 45 in good health. CDR3 coding DNA: TGCGCCAGCAGCCAAGAAGGGACAGGGCCAGATCCTGAAGCTTTCTTT. Protein sequence: CASSQEGTGPDPEAFF.